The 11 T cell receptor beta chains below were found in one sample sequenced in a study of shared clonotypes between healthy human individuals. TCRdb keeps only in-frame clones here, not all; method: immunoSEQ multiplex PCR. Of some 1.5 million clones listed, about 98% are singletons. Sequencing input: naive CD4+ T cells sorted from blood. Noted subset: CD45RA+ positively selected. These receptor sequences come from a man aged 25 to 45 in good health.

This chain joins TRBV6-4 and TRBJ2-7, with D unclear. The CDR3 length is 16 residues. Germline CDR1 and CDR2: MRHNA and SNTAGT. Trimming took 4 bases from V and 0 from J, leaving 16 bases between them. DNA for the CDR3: TGTGCCAGCAGTGTAGCCCTTTGGCGAACCTCCTACGAGCAGTACTTC. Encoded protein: CASSVALWRTSYEQYF.

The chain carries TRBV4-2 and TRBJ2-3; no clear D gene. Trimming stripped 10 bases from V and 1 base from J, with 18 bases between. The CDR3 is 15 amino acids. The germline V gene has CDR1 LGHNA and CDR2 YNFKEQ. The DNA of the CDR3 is TGTGCCAAACGGTACACGACGTTGGGCACAGATACGCAGTATTTT. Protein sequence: CAKRYTTLGTDTQYF.

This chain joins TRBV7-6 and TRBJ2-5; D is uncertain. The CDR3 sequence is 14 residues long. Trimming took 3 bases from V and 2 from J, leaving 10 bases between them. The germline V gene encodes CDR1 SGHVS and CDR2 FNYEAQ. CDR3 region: CASSFLGTQETQYF. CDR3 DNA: TGTGCCAGCAGCTTTTTGGGAACACAAGAGACCCAGTACTTC.

The CDR3 protein is CASLDPRSMTIYF. The CDR3 DNA is TGTGCCAGCCTAGACCCTCGCTCGATGACCATATATTTT. V usage is TRBV6-1 and J usage is TRBJ1-3; D gene unclear. CDR3 length: 13 amino acids. With 8 bases removed from V and 10 bases from J, the gap between germline ends came to 18 bases. CDR1 is MNHNS and CDR2 is SASEGT in the germline V gene.

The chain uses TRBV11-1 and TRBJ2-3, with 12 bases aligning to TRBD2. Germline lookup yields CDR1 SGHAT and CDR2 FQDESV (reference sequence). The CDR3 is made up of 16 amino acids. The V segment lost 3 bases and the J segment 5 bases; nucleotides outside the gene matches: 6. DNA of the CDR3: TGTGCCAGCAGCTTCCCCGGACTAGCGGGGATAGATACGCAGTATTTT. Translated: CASSFPGLAGIDTQYF.

The CDR3 region has the DNA TGTGCCAGCAGCGTAGCATCCCGACAAAACACCGGGGAGCTGTTTTTT. It translates to CASSVASRQNTGELFF. V usage is TRBV9 and J usage is TRBJ2-2; no clear D gene. Germline loops: CDR1 SGDLS, CDR2 YYNGEE. V was clipped by 0 bases and J by 2 bases, with 11 bases between them. The length of the CDR3 is 16 residues. Based on the CDR3 plus reference TRBV9 and TRBJ2-2, the full variable domain is DSGVTQTPKHLITATGQRVTLRCSPRSGDLSVYWYQQSLDQGLQFLIQYYNGEERAKGNILERFSAQQFPDLHSELNLSSLELGDSALYFCASSVASRQNTGELFFGEGSRLTVL.

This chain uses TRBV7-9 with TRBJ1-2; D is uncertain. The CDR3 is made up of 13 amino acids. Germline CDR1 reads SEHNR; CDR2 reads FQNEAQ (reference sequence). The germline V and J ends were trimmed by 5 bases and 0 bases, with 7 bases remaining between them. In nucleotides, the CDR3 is TGTGCCAGCAGCCATATTGCTAACTATGGCTACACCTTC. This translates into CASSHIANYGYTF.

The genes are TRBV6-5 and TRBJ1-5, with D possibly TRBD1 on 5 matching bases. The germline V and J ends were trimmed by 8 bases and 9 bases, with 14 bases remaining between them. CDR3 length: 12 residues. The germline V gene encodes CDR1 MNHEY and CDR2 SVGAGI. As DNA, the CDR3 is TGTGCCAGCCTTACAGGCGGGGGGCCCCAGCATTTT. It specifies CASLTGGGPQHF.

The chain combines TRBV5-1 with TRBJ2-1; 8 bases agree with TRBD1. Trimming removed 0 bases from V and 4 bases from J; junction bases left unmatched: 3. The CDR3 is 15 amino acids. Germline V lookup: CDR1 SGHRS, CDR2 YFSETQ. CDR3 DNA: TGCGCCAGCAGCTTGGAACAGGGGGATTACAATGAGCAGTTCTTC. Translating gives CASSLEQGDYNEQFF.

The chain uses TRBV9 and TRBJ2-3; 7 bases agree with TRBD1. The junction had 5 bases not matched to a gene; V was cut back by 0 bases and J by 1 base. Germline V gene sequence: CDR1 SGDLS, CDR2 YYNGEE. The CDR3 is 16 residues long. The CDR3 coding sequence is TGTGCCAGCAGCGTAGTGGGGGACAGAGGCACAGATACGCAGTATTTT. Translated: CASSVVGDRGTDTQYF.

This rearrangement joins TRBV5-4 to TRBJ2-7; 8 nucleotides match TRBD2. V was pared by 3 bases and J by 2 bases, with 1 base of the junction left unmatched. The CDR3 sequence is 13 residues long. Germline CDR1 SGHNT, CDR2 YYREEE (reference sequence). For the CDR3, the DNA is TGTGCCAGCAGCTGGCGGGGGGCCTACGAGCAGTACTTC. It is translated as CASSWRGAYEQYF.